Shown below are 27 T cell receptor beta chains from a single sample sequenced in a study of shared clonotypes between healthy human individuals (dated by TCRdb to 2018 to 2020). Library preparation was by the immunoSEQ multiplex PCR assay. Entries here come from immuneACCESS through TCRdb and include only in-frame sequences with V and J called. Some clones fail to appear in such tables; in the studies checked, an unresolved V gene covers under half of the shortfall, and the cause of the remainder is unknown. Across this sample there are approximately 2.5 million clones, with 80% to 95% seen only once. The ten largest clones capture about 0.38% of the sample. The sample consisted of naive CD4+ T cells from PBMCs. The cell subset or site label on this specimen signifies: CD45RA+ positively selected. The receptor set was obtained from a man aged 18 to 30 in good health. Some clones in this sample may be carry-over from other donors' samples.

V gene TRBV6-1 combines with J gene TRBJ2-7; 7 positions agree with TRBD2. CDR3 length: 15 residues. Per the germline V gene, CDR1 is MNHNS and CDR2 is SASEGT. The V segment lost 3 bases and the J segment 3 bases; nucleotides outside the gene matches: 8. The CDR3 DNA is TGTGCCAGCAGTGATGGCGGGAGCAGAGTCTACGAGCAGTACTTC. This encodes CASSDGGSRVYEQYF.

This sequence joins TRBV28 and TRBJ1-6; possibly TRBD1 for D (6 bases). From germline, CDR1 is MDHEN and CDR2 SYDVKM. The CDR3 contains 15 residues. Deletions cut 5 bases from V and 5 bases from J, with 13 bases between. CDR3 DNA: TGTGCCAGCAGTCCCCCGGGACATAATAATTCACCCCTCCACTTT. Translating gives CASSPPGHNNSPLHF.

The chain joins TRBV9 to TRBJ2-3; 7 bases line up with TRBD2. From germline, CDR1 is SGDLS and CDR2 YYNGEE. The ends lost 3 bases at V and 0 bases at J; junction bases unmatched: 7. The CDR3 runs to 16 residues. The CDR3, as DNA: TGTGCCAGCAGCGCCATAGCGGGTACTAGCACAGATACGCAGTATTTT. Translating gives CASSAIAGTSTDTQYF.

This sequence joins TRBV7-9 and TRBJ2-7; 8 positions agree with TRBD1. The CDR3 sequence is 16 residues long. Germline values: CDR1 SEHNR, CDR2 FQNEAQ (reference sequence). The junction had 10 bases not matched to a gene; V was cut back by 1 base and J by 5 bases. This CDR3 reads CASSLGDRGPGDEQYF. The CDR3 DNA is TGTGCCAGCAGCTTAGGTGACAGGGGCCCTGGCGACGAGCAGTACTTC.

The chain joins TRBV7-2 to TRBJ2-7; no firm D call. Germline V CDR1 and CDR2: SGHTA, FQGNSA. With 2 bases removed from V and 0 bases from J, the gap between germline ends came to 8 bases. The CDR3 loop spans 14 amino acids. The CDR3 region is CASSLLSVSYEQYF. Here the CDR3 DNA reads TGTGCCAGCAGCTTACTCTCCGTCTCCTACGAGCAGTACTTC.

The gene calls are TRBV19 and TRBJ2-5, with 10 nucleotides matching TRBD2. V lost 4 bases to trimming and J lost 2 bases; unmatched junction nucleotides: 10. This CDR3 is 17 amino acids long. Germline CDR1 reads LNHDA; CDR2 reads SQIVND (reference sequence). The CDR3 is CASSSRRSSGRQETQYF. The CDR3, as DNA: TGTGCCAGTAGTAGTCGAAGATCTAGCGGGAGACAAGAGACCCAGTACTTC.

With respect to this clone: In the same sample, other DNA sequences code for this CDR3. The chain recombines TRBV28 with TRBJ2-7, with D possibly TRBD2 on 6 matching bases. The CDR3 extends over 12 amino acids. Germline V CDR1 and CDR2: MDHEN, SYDVKM. V gave up 5 bases and J gave up 6 bases, with 11 bases separating them. The CDR3 sequence is CASSPRGSEQYF. CDR3 DNA: TGTGCCAGCAGTCCCCGGGGGAGCGAGCAGTACTTC.

This clone was detected once. The chain carries TRBV5-8 and TRBJ2-4; D uncertain. The V end lost 2 bases, the J end lost 5 bases, and 17 bases lay between the germline ends. The CDR3 length is 16 residues. Germline-derived CDR1 and CDR2 are SGHTS and YDEGEE. The CDR3: CASSLQVNTFQNIQYF. The CDR3 DNA reads TGTGCCAGCAGCTTACAAGTGAACACCTTCCAAAACATTCAGTACTTC.

The chain carries TRBV5-1 and TRBJ1-2, with TRBD1 as a possible D gene (5 bases). The CDR3 runs to 14 residues. CDR1 and CDR2 from the germline V gene are SGHRS and YFSETQ. The V gene lost 6 bases and the J gene lost 1 base, with 13 bases spanning the gap. Written as DNA, the CDR3 is TGCGCCAGCACAAGGACACCGGATAACTATGGCTACACCTTC. Residues: CASTRTPDNYGYTF. The whole variable domain, remainder taken from reference TRBV5-1 and TRBJ1-2, is KAGVTQTPRYLIKTRGQQVTLSCSPISGHRSVSWYQQTPGQGLQFLFEYFSETQRNKGNFPGRFSGRQFSNSRSEMNVSTLELGDSALYLCASTRTPDNYGYTFGSGTRLTVV.

The CDR3 loop is CASSALGSRQPQHF. DNA of the CDR3: TGTGCCAGCAGCGCCTTGGGATCGAGGCAGCCCCAGCATTTT. This chain connects TRBV9 to TRBJ1-5; D is undetermined. Per the germline V gene, CDR1 is SGDLS and CDR2 is YYNGEE. The CDR3 covers 14 residues. Trimming shortened V by 3 bases and J by 7 bases, and 14 bases separated the two germline ends.

V is TRBV10-1 and J is TRBJ2-4, with TRBD2 matching over 9 bases. Germline lookup yields CDR1 WNHNN and CDR2 SYGVQD (reference sequence). This CDR3 contains 13 residues. V shed 11 bases, J shed 1 base, and the junction held 3 bases outside the gene matches. In DNA, the CDR3 is TGCGCCGAGCGGGAGGCGGCCAAAAACATTCAGTACTTC. Protein: CAEREAAKNIQYF.

The chain carries TRBV10-3 and TRBJ2-7; TRBD1 matches at 8 bases. This CDR3 region has 13 residues. CDR1 is ENHRY and CDR2 is SYGVKD in the germline V gene. Trimming at V came to 11 bases and at J to 6 bases, leaving 12 bases not matched to a gene. CDR3 nucleotide sequence: TGTGCCCTCGCCAGGGCAGGGGGCGCCGAGCAGTACTTC. It translates to CALARAGGAEQYF.

This clone was picked up a small number of times. This chain links TRBV29-1 with TRBJ1-1; D is ambiguous. The ends were cut back, 6 bases at V and 0 bases at J, with 11 bases in the middle. This CDR3 is built from 13 residues. Germline values: CDR1 SQVTM, CDR2 ANQGSEA. CDR3 amino acids: CSVRGGLNTEAFF. The CDR3 nucleotides are TGCAGCGTCCGAGGAGGGCTGAACACTGAAGCTTTCTTT.

The chain combines TRBV7-2 with TRBJ2-5; D is perhaps TRBD1 (6 bases). The V gene's germline CDR1 is SGHTA and CDR2 FQGNSA. The ends were cut back, 5 bases at V and 5 bases at J, with 15 bases in the middle. The CDR3 runs 14 residues. Here the CDR3 reads CASSGVTGWETQYF. For the CDR3, the DNA is TGTGCCAGCAGCGGGGTGACAGGTTGGGAGACCCAGTACTTC.

The CDR3 protein is CASSLRGTGANVLTF. DNA for the CDR3: TGCGCCAGCAGCCTCCGGGGGACTGGGGCCAACGTCCTGACTTTC. This sequence joins TRBV5-1 and TRBJ2-6; D may be TRBD2 (6 bases). This CDR3 region has 15 residues. V gave up 4 bases and J gave up 2 bases, with 10 bases separating them. Germline-derived CDR1 and CDR2 are SGHRS and YFSETQ.

The CDR3 loop is CASSVEGTVSYEQYF. CDR3 DNA: TGTGCCAGCAGCGTTGAGGGGACAGTCTCCTACGAGCAGTACTTC. The chain couples TRBV9 to TRBJ2-7, with 7 positions matching TRBD1. The CDR3 runs to 15 residues. V shed 2 bases and J 0 bases; nucleotides not matched to a gene: 5. The V gene's germline CDR1 is SGDLS and CDR2 YYNGEE.

This chain links TRBV29-1 with TRBJ1-1; D is unclear. CDR3 length equals 13 residues. Deletions cut 7 bases from V and 0 bases from J, with 12 bases between. Per germline, CDR1 SQVTM and CDR2 ANQGSEA. In DNA, the CDR3 is TGCAGCGGATCCGGGAGCATGAACACTGAAGCTTTCTTT. Its translation: CSGSGSMNTEAFF.

The V call is TRBV6-4, the J call TRBJ1-5; D gene unclear. CDR1 and CDR2 (germline): MRHNA, SNTAGT. There are 15 residues in the CDR3. Trimming shortened V by 6 bases and J by 0 bases, and 12 bases separated the two germline ends. CDR3 DNA: TGTGCCAGCAGACGACTTCAGAGTAGCAATCAGCCCCAGCATTTT. Protein product: CASRRLQSSNQPQHF.

This chain joins TRBV6-6 and TRBJ2-4; TRBD1 aligns across 8 bases. The CDR3 runs 12 residues. Germline lookup yields CDR1 MNHNY and CDR2 SVGAGI (reference sequence). V was pared by 7 bases and J by 7 bases, with 3 bases of the junction left unmatched. Here the CDR3 DNA reads TGTGCCAGCACCGGACAGGGTAACATTCAGTACTTC. It is translated as CASTGQGNIQYF.

The rearrangement links TRBV28 to TRBJ2-7; D unresolved. The CDR3 has 15 amino acids. CDR1 is MDHEN, CDR2 SYDVKM, per germline. V lost 5 bases to trimming and J lost 0 bases, with 14 bases between them. The chain's CDR3 is CASSPESRSSYEQYF. In DNA, the CDR3 is TGTGCCAGCAGTCCTGAGTCGAGGAGCTCCTACGAGCAGTACTTC.

The chain recombines TRBV5-1 with TRBJ2-7, with TRBD2 matching 8 bases. Per the germline V gene, CDR1 is SGHRS and CDR2 is YFSETQ. This CDR3 has 13 residues. V trimming: 4 bases; J trimming: 3 bases; junction bases outside the gene matches: 3. CDR3 amino acids: CASSETSVYEQYF. DNA for the CDR3: TGCGCCAGCAGCGAGACTAGCGTCTACGAGCAGTACTTC.

The chain is built from TRBV5-1 and TRBJ2-5; the D call may be TRBD1 or TRBD2 (6 bases each). V lost 9 bases and J 5 bases, leaving 26 bases between the germline ends. The CDR3 loop spans 16 amino acids. CDR1 and CDR2 from the germline V gene are SGHRS and YFSETQ. In DNA form, the CDR3 reads TGCGCCACCCGACCTGGGGGGACACAGGCAAGGGAGACCCAGTACTTC. Translated: CATRPGGTQARETQYF.

The gene calls are TRBV19 and TRBJ2-2; D not certain. Germline CDR1 and CDR2: LNHDA and SQIVND (reference sequence). V was clipped by 3 bases and J by 8 bases, with 4 bases between them. The CDR3 runs to 11 residues. CDR3 nucleotides: TGTGCCAGTAGTATCTGGGGGGAGCTGTTTTTT. Translation: CASSIWGELFF.

About this clone: Other DNA sequences in the sample encode the same CDR3. This rearrangement joins TRBV5-1 to TRBJ2-5, with D possibly matching TRBD1 (8 bases). Germline assignment: CDR1 SGHRS and CDR2 YFSETQ. The CDR3 contains 14 residues. V gave up 4 bases and J gave up 3 bases, with 13 bases separating them. The CDR3 nucleotides read TGCGCCAGCAGCCTCACAGGGGGGGAAGAGACCCAGTACTTC. It yields the protein CASSLTGGEETQYF.

V gene TRBV10-3 combines with J gene TRBJ2-2; possible D gene TRBD2, 5 bases. Trimming removed 6 bases at V and 4 bases at J, with 12 bases between. The CDR3 has 14 residues. Germline V gene lookup returns CDR1 ENHRY and CDR2 SYGVKD. The CDR3 coding sequence is TGTGCCATCAGGGAACTAGGAACCACCGGGGAGCTGTTTTTT. Its translation: CAIRELGTTGELFF.

The rearrangement joins TRBV6-1 to TRBJ2-4; no clear D gene. Germline-derived CDR1 and CDR2 are MNHNS and SASEGT. CDR3 length: 15 amino acids. Trimming pared 2 bases from V and 0 bases from J, leaving 8 bases between. CDR3 nucleotides: TGTGCCAGCAGTGAAAGATCCCTAGCCAAAAACATTCAGTACTTC. It specifies CASSERSLAKNIQYF.

On this clone: Other DNA sequences in the sample encode the same CDR3. This chain connects TRBV19 to TRBJ1-2; D is uncertain. The CDR3 is 14 amino acids. Trimming stripped 0 bases from V and 2 bases from J, with 7 bases between. Germline V CDR1 and CDR2: LNHDA, SQIVND (reference sequence). The CDR3 DNA reads TGTGCCAGTAGTATAGATCGAGGGAACTATGGCTACACCTTC. This sequence encodes CASSIDRGNYGYTF.